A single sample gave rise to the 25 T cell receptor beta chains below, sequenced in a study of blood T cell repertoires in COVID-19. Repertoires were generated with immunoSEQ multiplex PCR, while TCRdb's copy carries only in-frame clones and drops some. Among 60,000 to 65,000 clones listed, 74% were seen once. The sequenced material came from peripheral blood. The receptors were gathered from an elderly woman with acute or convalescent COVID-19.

Here the CDR3 DNA reads TGTGCCAGCAGCTTAATTGTGGGCTCAGATACGCAGTATTTT. This translates into CASSLIVGSDTQYF. V is TRBV7-2 and J is TRBJ2-3; the D is unclear. V lost 2 bases and J 4 bases, leaving 10 bases between the germline ends. The CDR3 runs to 14 residues. Germline loops: CDR1 SGHTA, CDR2 FQGNSA.

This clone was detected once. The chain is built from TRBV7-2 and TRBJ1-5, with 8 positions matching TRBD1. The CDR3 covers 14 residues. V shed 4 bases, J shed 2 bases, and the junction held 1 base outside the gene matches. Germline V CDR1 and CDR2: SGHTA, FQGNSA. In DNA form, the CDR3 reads TGTGCCAGCAGCTCGACAGGGGGCAATCAGCCCCAGCATTTT. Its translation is CASSSTGGNQPQHF. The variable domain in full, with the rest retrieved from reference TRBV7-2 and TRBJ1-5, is GAGVSQSPSNKVTEKGKDVELRCDPISGHTALYWYRQSLGQGLEFLIYFQGNSAPDKSGLPSDRFSAERTGGSVSTLTIQRTQQEDSAVYLCASSSTGGNQPQHFGDGTRLSIL.

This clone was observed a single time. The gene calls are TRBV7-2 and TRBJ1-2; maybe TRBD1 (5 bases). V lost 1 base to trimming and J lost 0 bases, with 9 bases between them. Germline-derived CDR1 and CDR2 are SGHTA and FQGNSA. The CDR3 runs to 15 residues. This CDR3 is CASSLDRTPNYGYTF. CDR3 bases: TGTGCCAGCAGCTTAGACCGGACACCTAACTATGGCTACACCTTC. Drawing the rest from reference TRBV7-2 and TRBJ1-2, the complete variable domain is GAGVSQSPSNKVTEKGKDVELRCDPISGHTALYWYRQSLGQGLEFLIYFQGNSAPDKSGLPSDRFSAERTGGSVSTLTIQRTQQEDSAVYLCASSLDRTPNYGYTFGSGTRLTVV.

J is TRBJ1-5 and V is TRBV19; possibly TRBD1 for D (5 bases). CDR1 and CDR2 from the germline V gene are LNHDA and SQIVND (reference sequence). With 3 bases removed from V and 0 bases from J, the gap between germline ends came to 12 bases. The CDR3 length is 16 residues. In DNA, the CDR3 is TGTGCCAGTAGTATTGACAGTTCCTATAGCAATCAGCCCCAGCATTTT. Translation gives CASSIDSSYSNQPQHF.

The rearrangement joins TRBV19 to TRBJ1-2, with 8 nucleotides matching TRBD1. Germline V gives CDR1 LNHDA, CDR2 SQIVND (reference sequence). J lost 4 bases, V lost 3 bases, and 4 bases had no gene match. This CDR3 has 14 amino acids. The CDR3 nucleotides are TGTGCCAGTAGTATCCGGGACAGGCCCTATGGCTACACCTTC. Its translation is CASSIRDRPYGYTF.

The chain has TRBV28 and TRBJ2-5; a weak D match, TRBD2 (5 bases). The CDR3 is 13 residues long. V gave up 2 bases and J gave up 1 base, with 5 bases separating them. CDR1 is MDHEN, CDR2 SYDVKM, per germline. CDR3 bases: TGTGCCAGCAGTTTAGGAGGCCAAGAGACCCAGTACTTC. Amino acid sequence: CASSLGGQETQYF.

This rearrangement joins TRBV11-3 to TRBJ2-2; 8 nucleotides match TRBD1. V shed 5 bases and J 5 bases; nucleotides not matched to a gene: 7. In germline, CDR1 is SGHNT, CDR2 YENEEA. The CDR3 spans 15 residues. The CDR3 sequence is CASSPRTGKTGELFF. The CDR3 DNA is TGTGCCAGCAGCCCCCGGACAGGGAAGACCGGGGAGCTGTTTTTT. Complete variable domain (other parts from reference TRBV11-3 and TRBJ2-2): EAGVVQSPRYKIIEKKQPVAFWCNPISGHNTLYWYLQNLGQGPELLIRYENEEAVDDSQLPKDRFSAERLKGVDSTLKIQPAELGDSAVYLCASSPRTGKTGELFFGEGSRLTVL.

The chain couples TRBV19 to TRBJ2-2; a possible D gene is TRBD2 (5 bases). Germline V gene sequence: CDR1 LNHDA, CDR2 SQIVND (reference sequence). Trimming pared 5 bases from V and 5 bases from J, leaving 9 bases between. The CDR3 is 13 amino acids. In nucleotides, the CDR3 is TGTGCCAGTAGTCCGGACTTTACCGGGGAGCTGTTTTTT. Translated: CASSPDFTGELFF. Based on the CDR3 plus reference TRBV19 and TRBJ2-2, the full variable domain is DGGITQSPKYLFRKEGQNVTLSCEQNLNHDAMYWYRQDPGQGLRLIYYSQIVNDFQKGDIAEGYSVSREKKESFPLTVTSAQKNPTAFYLCASSPDFTGELFFGEGSRLTVL.

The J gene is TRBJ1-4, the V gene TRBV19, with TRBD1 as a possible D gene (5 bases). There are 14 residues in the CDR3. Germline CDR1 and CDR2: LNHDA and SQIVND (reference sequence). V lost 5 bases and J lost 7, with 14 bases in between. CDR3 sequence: CASSLGRVGEKLFF. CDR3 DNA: TGTGCCAGTAGTCTGGGCAGGGTAGGTGAAAAACTGTTTTTT.

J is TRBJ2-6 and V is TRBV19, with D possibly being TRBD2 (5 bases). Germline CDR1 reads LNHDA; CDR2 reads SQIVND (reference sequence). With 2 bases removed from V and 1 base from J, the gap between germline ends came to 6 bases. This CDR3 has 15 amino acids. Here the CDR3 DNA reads TGTGCCAGTAGTATATCGGGGTCTGGGGCCAACGTCCTGACTTTC. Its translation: CASSISGSGANVLTF.

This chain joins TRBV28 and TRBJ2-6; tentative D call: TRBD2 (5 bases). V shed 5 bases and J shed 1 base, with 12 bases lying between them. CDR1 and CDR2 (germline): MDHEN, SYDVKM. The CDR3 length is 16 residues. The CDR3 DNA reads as TGTGCCAGCAGTCCTACTAGTCTTTCTGGGGCCAACGTCCTGACTTTC. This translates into CASSPTSLSGANVLTF.

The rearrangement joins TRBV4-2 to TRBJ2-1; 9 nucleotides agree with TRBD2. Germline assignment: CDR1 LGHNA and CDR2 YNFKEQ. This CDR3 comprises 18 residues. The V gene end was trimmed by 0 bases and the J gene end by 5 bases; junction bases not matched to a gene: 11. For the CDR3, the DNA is TGTGCCAGCAGCCAAGAAAGGATCACTAGCGGGCGCCACAATGAGCAGTTCTTC. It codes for CASSQERITSGRHNEQFF.

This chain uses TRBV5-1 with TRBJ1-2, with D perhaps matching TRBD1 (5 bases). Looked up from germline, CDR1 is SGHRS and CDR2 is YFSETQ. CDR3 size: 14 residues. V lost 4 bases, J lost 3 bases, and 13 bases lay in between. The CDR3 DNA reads TGCGCCAGCAGCCCTGGGGGGGTCGACTATGGCTACACCTTC. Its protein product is CASSPGGVDYGYTF.

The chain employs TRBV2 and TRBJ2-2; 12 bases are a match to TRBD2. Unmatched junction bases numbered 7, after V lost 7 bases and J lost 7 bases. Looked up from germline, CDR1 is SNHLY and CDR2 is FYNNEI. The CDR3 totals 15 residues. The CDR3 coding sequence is TGTGCCAGCACTTCGACTAGCGGGGGAGTCGGGGAGCTGTTTTTT. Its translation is CASTSTSGGVGELFF.

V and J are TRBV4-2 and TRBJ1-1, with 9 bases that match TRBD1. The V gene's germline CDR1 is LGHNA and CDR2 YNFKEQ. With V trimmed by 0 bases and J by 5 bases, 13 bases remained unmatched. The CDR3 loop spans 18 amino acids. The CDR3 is CASSQDLRQGVGGTEAFF. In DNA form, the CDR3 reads TGTGCCAGCAGCCAAGATCTGCGACAGGGGGTCGGAGGGACTGAAGCTTTCTTT.

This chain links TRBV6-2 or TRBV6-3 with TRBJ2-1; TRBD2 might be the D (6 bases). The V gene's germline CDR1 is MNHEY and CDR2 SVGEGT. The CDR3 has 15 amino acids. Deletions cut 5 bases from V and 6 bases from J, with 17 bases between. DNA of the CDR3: TGTGCCAGCAGTCACTGGGACTCAACCAGCAATGAGCAGTTCTTC. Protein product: CASSHWDSTSNEQFF.

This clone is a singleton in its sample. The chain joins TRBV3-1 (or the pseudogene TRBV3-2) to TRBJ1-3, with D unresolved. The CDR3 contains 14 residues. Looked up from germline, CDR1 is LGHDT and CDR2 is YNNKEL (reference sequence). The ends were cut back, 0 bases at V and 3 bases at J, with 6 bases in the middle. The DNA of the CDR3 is TGTGCCAGCAGCCAAGATCTTATTGGAAACACCATATATTTT. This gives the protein CASSQDLIGNTIYF.

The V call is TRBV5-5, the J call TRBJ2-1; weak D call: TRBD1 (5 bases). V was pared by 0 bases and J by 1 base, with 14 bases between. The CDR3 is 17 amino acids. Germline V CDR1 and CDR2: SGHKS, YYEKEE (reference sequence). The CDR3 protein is CASSLDRPDRSYNEQFF. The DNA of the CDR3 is TGTGCCAGCAGCTTGGACAGGCCCGATCGGTCCTACAATGAGCAGTTCTTC.

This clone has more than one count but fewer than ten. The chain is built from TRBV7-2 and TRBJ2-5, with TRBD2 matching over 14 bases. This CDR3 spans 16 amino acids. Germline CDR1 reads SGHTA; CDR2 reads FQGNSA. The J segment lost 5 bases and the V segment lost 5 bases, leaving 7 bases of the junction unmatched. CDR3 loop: CASSPRLAGGPETQYF. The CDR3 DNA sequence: TGTGCCAGCAGCCCCCGACTAGCGGGAGGGCCTGAGACCCAGTACTTC.

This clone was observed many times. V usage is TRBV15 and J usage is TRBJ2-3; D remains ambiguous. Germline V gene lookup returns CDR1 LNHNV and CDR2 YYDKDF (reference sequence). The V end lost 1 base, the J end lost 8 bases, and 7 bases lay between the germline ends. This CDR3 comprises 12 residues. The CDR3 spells CATSRGVSTQYF. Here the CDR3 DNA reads TGTGCCACCAGCAGAGGAGTTAGTACGCAGTATTTT.

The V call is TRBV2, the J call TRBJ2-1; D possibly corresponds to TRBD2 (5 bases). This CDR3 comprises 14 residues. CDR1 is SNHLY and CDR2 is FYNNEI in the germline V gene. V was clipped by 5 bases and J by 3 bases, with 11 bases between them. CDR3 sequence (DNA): TGTGCCAGCAGTAGAGGACTTGGCTACAATGAGCAGTTCTTC. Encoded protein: CASSRGLGYNEQFF.

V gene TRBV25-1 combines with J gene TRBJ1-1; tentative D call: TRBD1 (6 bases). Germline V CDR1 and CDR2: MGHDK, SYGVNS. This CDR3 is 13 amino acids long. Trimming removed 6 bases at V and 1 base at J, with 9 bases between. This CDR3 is CASSGTSNTEAFF. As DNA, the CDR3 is TGTGCCAGCAGCGGGACATCGAACACTGAAGCTTTCTTT.

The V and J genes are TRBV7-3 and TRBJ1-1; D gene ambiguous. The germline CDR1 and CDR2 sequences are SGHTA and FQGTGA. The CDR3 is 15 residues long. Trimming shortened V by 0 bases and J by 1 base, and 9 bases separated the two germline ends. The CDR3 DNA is TGTGCCAGCAGCTTAACCCGGGTTCCGAACACTGAAGCTTTCTTT. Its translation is CASSLTRVPNTEAFF.

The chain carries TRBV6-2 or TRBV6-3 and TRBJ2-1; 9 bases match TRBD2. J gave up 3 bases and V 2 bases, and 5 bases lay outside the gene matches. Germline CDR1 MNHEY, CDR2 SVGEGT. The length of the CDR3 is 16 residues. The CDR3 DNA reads TGTGCCAGCAGTTACGGGCTAGCGGGAAACTACAATGAGCAGTTCTTC. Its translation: CASSYGLAGNYNEQFF.

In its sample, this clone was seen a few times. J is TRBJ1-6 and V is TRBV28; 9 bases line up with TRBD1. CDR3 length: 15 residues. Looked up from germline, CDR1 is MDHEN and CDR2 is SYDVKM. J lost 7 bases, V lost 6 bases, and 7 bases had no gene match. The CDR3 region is CASRHRGRNNSPLHF. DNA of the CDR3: TGTGCCAGCAGACACAGGGGGCGCAACAATTCACCCCTCCACTTT.